A selection of T cell receptor beta chains follows, all from one sample in a study of cytomegalovirus exposure and HLA in healthy donors. Sequencing was performed with immunoSEQ multiplex PCR; in TCRdb, only in-frame clones are kept and a portion is missing. Here the sample spans over 100,000 clones, approximately 80% being singletons. The sequenced sample was PBMCs. Receptors originate from a woman aged 40-49 years in good health and CMV-seronegative. Both conserved end residues are part of each CDR3. The D gene is left open where the match is weak. Size values are once, few and many counts, or a class for expanded clones, and some rows have none.

v_gene: TRBV5-6
abundance: few
j_gene: TRBJ2-1
d_gene: TRBD2
CDR3aa: CASSIFSGASSYNEQFF
CDR3nt: TGTGCCAGCAGCATTTTTAGCGGGGCGAGCTCCTACAATGAGCAGTTCTTC

v_gene: TRBV6-5
abundance: few
j_gene: TRBJ1-6
d_gene: -
CDR3aa: CASRRGISYSPLHF
CDR3nt: TGTGCCAGCCGAAGAGGCATATCATATTCACCCCTCCACTTT

v_gene: TRBV2
abundance: -
j_gene: TRBJ1-2
d_gene: TRBD1
CDR3aa: CASIWTGLGYTF
CDR3nt: TGTGCCAGCATTTGGACAGGATTAGGCTACACCTTC

v_gene: TRBV6-5
abundance: -
j_gene: TRBJ1-1
d_gene: -
CDR3aa: CASSRDSLGTEAFF
CDR3nt: TGTGCCAGCAGTCGGGACTCCTTGGGGACTGAAGCTTTCTTT

v_gene: TRBV28
abundance: -
j_gene: TRBJ2-4
d_gene: -
CDR3aa: CASNPDSKNIQYF
CDR3nt: TGTGCCAGCAACCCGGACAGTAAAAACATTCAGTACTTC

v_gene: TRBV5-4
abundance: once
j_gene: TRBJ1-1
d_gene: TRBD1
CDR3aa: CASSLAGEGAGTEAFF
CDR3nt: TGTGCCAGCAGCTTGGCCGGAGAGGGGGCAGGCACTGAAGCTTTCTTT

v_gene: TRBV5-1
abundance: -
j_gene: TRBJ2-1
d_gene: -
CDR3aa: CASSFAWSSYNEQFF
CDR3nt: TGCGCCAGCAGCTTCGCCTGGAGCTCCTACAATGAGCAGTTCTTC

v_gene: TRBV4-1
abundance: -
j_gene: TRBJ1-1
d_gene: -
CDR3aa: CASSQDGGEVGTEAFF
CDR3nt: TGCGCCAGCAGCCAAGATGGGGGGGAAGTTGGCACTGAAGCTTTCTTT

v_gene: TRBV6-5
abundance: -
j_gene: TRBJ1-2
d_gene: -
CDR3aa: CASAVGRPNYGYTF
CDR3nt: TGTGCCAGTGCAGTCGGGAGACCTAACTATGGCTACACCTTC

v_gene: TRBV28
abundance: -
j_gene: TRBJ1-2
d_gene: -
CDR3aa: CASSAGQGYTF
CDR3nt: TGTGCCAGCAGTGCGGGGCAAGGCTACACCTTC

v_gene: TRBV6-1
abundance: once
j_gene: TRBJ1-5
d_gene: TRBD1
CDR3aa: CASSEASGGEGNQPQHF
CDR3nt: TGTGCCAGCAGTGAAGCCTCAGGGGGCGAGGGGAATCAGCCCCAGCATTTT

v_gene: TRBV5-1
abundance: -
j_gene: TRBJ1-6
d_gene: -
CDR3aa: CASSLAGENSPLHF
CDR3nt: TGCGCCAGCAGCTTGGCCGGGGAAAATTCACCCCTCCACTTT

v_gene: TRBV30
abundance: -
j_gene: TRBJ2-1
d_gene: -
CDR3aa: CAWAGRGSSYNEQFF
CDR3nt: TGTGCCTGGGCCGGCCGGGGGAGCTCCTACAATGAGCAGTTCTTC

v_gene: TRBV7-2
abundance: -
j_gene: TRBJ2-7
d_gene: -
CDR3aa: CASSFGDRLSYEQYF
CDR3nt: TGTGCCAGCAGCTTTGGAGACAGGCTCTCCTACGAGCAGTACTTC

v_gene: TRBV9
abundance: few
j_gene: TRBJ1-2
d_gene: -
CDR3aa: CASSVEEGGNYGYTF
CDR3nt: TGTGCCAGCAGCGTAGAGGAGGGGGGGAACTATGGCTACACCTTC

v_gene: TRBV12-5
abundance: -
j_gene: TRBJ1-2
d_gene: -
CDR3aa: CASGLVPGLWLYYGYTF
CDR3nt: TGTGCTAGTGGTTTGGTACCGGGTTTATGGCTCTACTATGGCTACACCTTC

v_gene: TRBV5-1
abundance: -
j_gene: TRBJ2-5
d_gene: TRBD1
CDR3aa: CASSQNRGGETQYF
CDR3nt: TGCGCCAGCAGCCAGAACAGGGGCGGGGAGACCCAGTACTTC

v_gene: TRBV6-1
abundance: -
j_gene: TRBJ1-5
d_gene: -
CDR3aa: CASSDAVASGVIQHF
CDR3nt: TGTGCCAGCAGTGATGCCGTAGCCTCCGGGGTTATCCAGCATTTT

v_gene: TRBV7-2
abundance: -
j_gene: TRBJ1-2
d_gene: -
CDR3aa: CASSTGQRGYGYTF
CDR3nt: TGTGCCAGCAGTACAGGCCAGCGAGGCTATGGCTACACCTTC

v_gene: TRBV6-6
abundance: -
j_gene: TRBJ1-5
d_gene: TRBD1
CDR3aa: CASSNRDREEPQHF
CDR3nt: TGTGCCAGCAGTAACAGGGACAGGGAAGAGCCCCAGCATTTT

v_gene: TRBV27
abundance: -
j_gene: TRBJ2-3
d_gene: -
CDR3aa: CASSRDGGFTDTQYF
CDR3nt: TGTGCCAGCAGCCGGGACGGAGGGTTCACAGATACGCAGTATTTT

v_gene: TRBV7-3
abundance: few
j_gene: TRBJ1-2
d_gene: -
CDR3aa: CASSRDRYAGYTF
CDR3nt: TGTGCCAGCAGCCGCGACAGGTACGCGGGCTACACCTTC

v_gene: TRBV7-9
abundance: -
j_gene: TRBJ1-6
d_gene: TRBD1
CDR3aa: CASSLGPGQGGKMLHF
CDR3nt: TGTGCCAGCAGCTTAGGACCGGGACAGGGGGGAAAAATGCTCCACTTT

v_gene: TRBV30
abundance: -
j_gene: TRBJ1-1
d_gene: TRBD1
CDR3aa: CAWSHHTLDRENTEAFF
CDR3nt: TGTGCCTGGAGTCATCACACTCTCGACAGGGAGAACACTGAAGCTTTCTTT

v_gene: TRBV6-1
abundance: -
j_gene: TRBJ1-3
d_gene: -
CDR3aa: CASSEGLLENTIYF
CDR3nt: TGTGCCAGCAGTGAGGGCCTTCTGGAAAACACCATATATTTT

v_gene: TRBV30
abundance: -
j_gene: TRBJ1-2
d_gene: -
CDR3aa: CAWSLEDMVYGYTF
CDR3nt: TGTGCCTGGAGTTTAGAGGACATGGTCTATGGCTACACCTTC

v_gene: TRBV27
abundance: -
j_gene: TRBJ1-3
d_gene: -
CDR3aa: CASSTGTSSGNTIYF
CDR3nt: TGTGCCAGCAGTACAGGAACCTCCTCTGGAAACACCATATATTTT

v_gene: TRBV2
abundance: -
j_gene: TRBJ2-7
d_gene: -
CDR3aa: CASSDGGAPSSYEQYF
CDR3nt: TGTGCCAGCAGTGATGGTGGGGCCCCCAGCTCCTACGAGCAGTACTTC

v_gene: TRBV5-1
abundance: -
j_gene: TRBJ1-1
d_gene: -
CDR3aa: CASSSGGRGRAFF
CDR3nt: TGCGCCAGCAGCTCGGGGGGGAGGGGCCGAGCTTTCTTT

v_gene: TRBV7-2
abundance: few
j_gene: TRBJ1-5
d_gene: -
CDR3aa: CASSLRQDYNQPQHF
CDR3nt: TGTGCCAGCAGCTTAAGACAAGACTATAATCAGCCCCAGCATTTT

v_gene: TRBV30
abundance: -
j_gene: TRBJ2-3
d_gene: -
CDR3aa: CAWSMTSGTDTQYF
CDR3nt: TGTGCCTGGAGTATGACTAGTGGGACAGATACGCAGTATTTT

v_gene: TRBV5-1
abundance: -
j_gene: TRBJ1-4
d_gene: -
CDR3aa: CASSYGTREKLFF
CDR3nt: TGCGCCAGCAGCTACGGGACACGTGAAAAACTGTTTTTT

v_gene: TRBV9
abundance: -
j_gene: TRBJ1-1
d_gene: TRBD1
CDR3aa: CASSARQTGVTEAFF
CDR3nt: TGTGCCAGCAGCGCGAGACAGACAGGGGTCACTGAAGCTTTCTTT

v_gene: TRBV6-5
abundance: -
j_gene: TRBJ1-6
d_gene: TRBD1
CDR3aa: CASSYSGTGNSPLHF
CDR3nt: TGTGCCAGCAGTTACTCCGGGACAGGGAATTCACCCCTCCACTTT

v_gene: TRBV10-3
abundance: -
j_gene: TRBJ1-1
d_gene: -
CDR3aa: CAISESGELNTEAFF
CDR3nt: TGTGCCATCAGTGAGTCCGGGGAGTTGAACACTGAAGCTTTCTTT

v_gene: TRBV6-5
abundance: -
j_gene: TRBJ1-2
d_gene: TRBD1
CDR3aa: CASSQGDRNYGYTF
CDR3nt: TGTGCCAGCAGCCAGGGGGACAGGAACTATGGCTACACCTTC

v_gene: TRBV5-1
abundance: -
j_gene: TRBJ1-4
d_gene: TRBD1
CDR3aa: CASSIGTENEKLFF
CDR3nt: TGCGCCAGCAGCATAGGGACAGAAAATGAAAAACTGTTTTTT

v_gene: TRBV27
abundance: -
j_gene: TRBJ2-3
d_gene: TRBD2
CDR3aa: CASSPLERAGGRTDTQYF
CDR3nt: TGTGCCAGCAGTCCCCTGGAGAGGGCGGGGGGCAGGACAGATACGCAGTATTTT

v_gene: TRBV27
abundance: -
j_gene: TRBJ1-5
d_gene: -
CDR3aa: CASSFQSSSGTRAYSQHF
CDR3nt: TGTGCCAGCAGTTTTCAAAGTTCCTCCGGGACACGGGCCTATTCCCAGCATTTT

v_gene: TRBV5-1
abundance: -
j_gene: TRBJ2-2
d_gene: -
CDR3aa: CASSLPQGSTGELFF
CDR3nt: TGCGCCAGCAGCTTGCCCCAGGGCAGCACCGGGGAGCTGTTTTTT

v_gene: TRBV2
abundance: -
j_gene: TRBJ1-5
d_gene: -
CDR3aa: CASTPRIAQPQHF
CDR3nt: TGTGCCAGCACTCCTCGTATAGCACAGCCCCAGCATTTT

v_gene: TRBV7-9
abundance: -
j_gene: TRBJ2-1
d_gene: TRBD1
CDR3aa: CASSFLQGDYNEQFF
CDR3nt: TGTGCCAGCAGCTTTCTCCAGGGGGATTACAATGAGCAGTTCTTC

v_gene: TRBV21-1
abundance: -
j_gene: TRBJ2-7
d_gene: -
CDR3aa: CASRRAGTRYEQYF
CDR3nt: TGTGCCAGCAGGAGGGCCGGGACTCGCTACGAGCAGTACTTC

v_gene: TRBV11-1
abundance: -
j_gene: TRBJ2-7
d_gene: -
CDR3aa: CASSSTGNLYEQYF
CDR3nt: TGTGCCAGCAGTTCAACAGGGAACCTCTACGAGCAGTACTTC

v_gene: TRBV19
abundance: -
j_gene: TRBJ1-4
d_gene: -
CDR3aa: CVVGNEKLFF
CDR3nt: TGCGTAGTTGGTAATGAAAAACTGTTTTTT

v_gene: TRBV5-1
abundance: -
j_gene: TRBJ2-3
d_gene: -
CDR3aa: CASSSPGTDTQYF
CDR3nt: TGCGCCAGCAGCTCACCGGGCACAGATACGCAGTATTTT

v_gene: TRBV19
abundance: -
j_gene: TRBJ1-2
d_gene: -
CDR3aa: CASSIQTNYGYTF
CDR3nt: TGTGCCAGTAGTATCCAGACTAACTATGGCTACACCTTC

v_gene: TRBV6-6
abundance: few
j_gene: TRBJ2-1
d_gene: TRBD1
CDR3aa: CASSYPPGQGRNEQFF
CDR3nt: TGTGCCAGCAGTTACCCACCGGGACAGGGGAGGAATGAGCAGTTCTTC

v_gene: TRBV6-6
abundance: -
j_gene: TRBJ2-7
d_gene: TRBD1
CDR3aa: CASREGQGIYEQYF
CDR3nt: TGTGCCAGCAGAGAGGGACAGGGGATATACGAGCAGTACTTC

v_gene: TRBV5-1
abundance: -
j_gene: TRBJ2-3
d_gene: -
CDR3aa: CASSLSAGSTDTQYF
CDR3nt: TGCGCCAGCAGCTTATCGGCGGGGAGCACAGATACGCAGTATTTT

v_gene: TRBV28
abundance: -
j_gene: TRBJ1-2
d_gene: TRBD1
CDR3aa: CASNGSGTGSLNYGYTF
CDR3nt: TGTGCCAGCAATGGGTCCGGGACAGGATCTCTAAACTATGGCTACACCTTC

v_gene: TRBV5-1
abundance: -
j_gene: TRBJ1-5
d_gene: TRBD1
CDR3aa: CASSLGGTGGTQPQHF
CDR3nt: TGCGCCAGCAGCTTGGGGGGGACAGGTGGCACGCAGCCCCAGCATTTT

v_gene: TRBV7-2
abundance: -
j_gene: TRBJ1-3
d_gene: TRBD1
CDR3aa: CASSSTGDSGNTIYF
CDR3nt: TGTGCCAGCAGCTCGACAGGGGACTCTGGAAACACCATATATTTT

v_gene: TRBV7-9
abundance: -
j_gene: TRBJ2-3
d_gene: -
CDR3aa: CASSFSPKAFTDTQYF
CDR3nt: TGTGCCAGCAGCTTCTCTCCTAAAGCATTCACAGATACGCAGTATTTT

v_gene: TRBV5-5
abundance: few
j_gene: TRBJ1-1
d_gene: TRBD1
CDR3aa: CASSSRGRIDEAFF
CDR3nt: TGTGCCAGCAGCAGCAGGGGGCGTATAGATGAAGCTTTCTTT